This paragraph covers one T cell receptor beta chain sequence. Its specificity is not known. The data were obtained in a study of T cell responses to AZD1222 COVID-19 vaccine. The study's findings and limits: A rise in Spike-specific TCR breadth and depth followed two AZD1222 doses. Baseline seropositives among AZD1222 recipients totaled only 5 to 7.

The length of the CDR3 is 14 residues. Between the trimmed V and J ends, which lost 5 bases and 3 bases, there was a span of 11 bases. Per germline, CDR1 SGHNT and CDR2 YENEEA. The assay was immunoSEQ multiplex PCR, and TCRdb's table has in-frame clones only and misses some. The sample records 100,000 to 150,000 clones, about 87% being singletons. This TCR came from an adult in good health. The chain recombines TRBV11-3 with TRBJ2-1; D may be TRBD2 (5 bases). Sequenced here: peripheral blood, sampled on day 0 of AZD1222 vaccination. CDR3: CASSPTAGYNEQFF. In DNA, the CDR3 is TGTGCCAGCAGCCCAACGGCGGGCTACAATGAGCAGTTCTTC.